The 14 T cell receptor beta chains given below trace back to one sample, sequenced in a study of CD8+ T cells in alopecia areata. Extraction and reverse transcription of RNA yielded cDNA as the sequencing template. Method: immunoSEQ multiplex PCR; TCRdb's copy keeps in-frame clones and lacks some. The profile shows 150,000 to 200,000 clones, 50% to 75% of them singletons. Treatment of the sample: oral pan-JAK inhibitor, 5-10 mg twice daily. Sequenced here: CD4+ T cells sorted from blood, sampled between weeks 55 and 65, from a patient treated with tofacitinib. The receptors come from a human donor with alopecia areata.

This clone was counted a single time. The V call is TRBV6-5, the J call TRBJ2-7; 7 bases line up with TRBD1. CDR1 is MNHEY, CDR2 SVGAGI, per germline. Germline trimming cut 6 bases from V and 4 bases from J; bases unmatched to any gene: 12. The CDR3 covers 15 residues. The CDR3 DNA sequence: TGTGCCAGCAGCCTCCGGGACAGCGGACCATACGAGCAGTACTTC. This gives the protein CASSLRDSGPYEQYF.

As regards this clone: One junction end disagrees with the germline gene, perhaps due to a read error. The chain is built from TRBV5-1 and TRBJ2-7, with a possible D match to TRBD1 (7 bases). This CDR3 comprises 14 residues. CDR1 SGHRS and CDR2 YFSETQ come from the germline V gene. The CDR3 sequence: CASSLAGTEGLEDF. CDR3 DNA: TGCGCCAGCAGCCTGGCGGGGACAGAGGGACTTGAGGACTTC.

The chain combines TRBV6-5 with TRBJ1-2; D is perhaps TRBD1 (6 bases). The germline V gene encodes CDR1 MNHEY and CDR2 SVGAGI. V lost 6 bases and J lost 8, with 13 bases in between. The CDR3 has 12 residues. Here the CDR3 DNA reads TGTGCCAGCAGCTACAGGGAGGGCGGCTACACCTTC. Translation gives CASSYREGGYTF.

The rearrangement joins TRBV9 to TRBJ2-2, with D possibly TRBD1 on 5 matching bases. V was shortened by 1 base and J by 3 bases, with 10 bases between the two germline ends. The CDR3 has 15 residues. Germline V gives CDR1 SGDLS, CDR2 YYNGEE. The chain's CDR3 is CASSVSKGHTGELFF. For the CDR3, the DNA is TGTGCCAGCAGCGTATCGAAGGGGCACACCGGGGAGCTGTTTTTT.

Here the CDR3 reads CASSAGVISPLHF. CDR3 DNA sequence: TGTGCCAGCAGCGCAGGGGTTATCTCACCCCTCCACTTT. This chain connects TRBV7-2 to TRBJ1-6; a weak D match, TRBD1 (6 bases). The CDR3 covers 13 residues. V lost 5 bases and J 10 bases, leaving 12 bases between the germline ends. Germline-derived CDR1 and CDR2 are SGHTA and FQGNSA.

The chain joins TRBV19 to TRBJ1-5; TRBD1 is a possible D gene (5 bases). Germline CDR1 LNHDA, CDR2 SQIVND (reference sequence). This CDR3 has 14 amino acids. V lost 4 bases and J lost 2, with 9 bases in between. This CDR3 reads CASSKGGGNQPQHF. CDR3 nucleotide sequence: TGTGCCAGTAGTAAGGGAGGGGGCAATCAGCCCCAGCATTTT. Together with reference TRBV19 and TRBJ1-5, the CDR3 gives the full variable domain: DGGITQSPKYLFRKEGQNVTLSCEQNLNHDAMYWYRQDPGQGLRLIYYSQIVNDFQKGDIAEGYSVSREKKESFPLTVTSAQKNPTAFYLCASSKGGGNQPQHFGDGTRLSIL.

V is TRBV30 and J is TRBJ2-1, with a weak D call TRBD2 (6 bases). Per the germline V gene, CDR1 is GTSNPN and CDR2 is SVGIG (reference sequence). The CDR3 sequence is 17 residues long. Trimming cost V 4 bases and J 0 bases, with 19 bases left between them. CDR3 nucleotide sequence: TGTGCCTGGACCGCCGGGCTCGGGGGAAGCTCCTACAATGAGCAGTTCTTC. Protein: CAWTAGLGGSSYNEQFF.

The chain uses TRBV7-2 and TRBJ2-1, with TRBD2 matching 14 bases. The CDR3 runs 15 residues. Germline CDR1 and CDR2: SGHTA and FQGNSA. V trimming: 5 bases; J trimming: 10 bases; junction bases outside the gene matches: 7. This CDR3 reads CASSQRGTSGREQFF. The DNA for the CDR3 is TGTGCCAGCAGCCAACGAGGGACTAGCGGGAGAGAGCAGTTCTTC.

The rearrangement links TRBV4-2 to TRBJ2-3, with a weak D call TRBD2 (5 bases). Germline lookup yields CDR1 LGHNA and CDR2 YNFKEQ. V lost 0 bases and J 0 bases, leaving 13 bases between the germline ends. This CDR3 is 17 amino acids long. The DNA of the CDR3 is TGTGCCAGCAGCCAAGACCTGCCCAGCGGTAGCACAGATACGCAGTATTTT. It translates to CASSQDLPSGSTDTQYF.

Only one count was recorded for this clone. This chain joins TRBV6-1 and TRBJ2-7; TRBD1 aligns across 7 bases. In germline, CDR1 is MNHNS, CDR2 SASEGT. Trimming took 3 bases from V and 4 from J; bases not matched to a gene: 9. The CDR3 has 15 residues. In DNA, the CDR3 is TGTGCCAGCAGTGAGGGGACAGCCCCTTATTACGAGCAGTACTTC. This codes for CASSEGTAPYYEQYF.

The chain joins TRBV7-9 to TRBJ1-2, with 9 nucleotides matching TRBD1. The V gene end was trimmed by 5 bases and the J gene end by 7 bases; junction bases not matched to a gene: 5. Germline V gives CDR1 SEHNR, CDR2 FQNEAQ (reference sequence). The CDR3 consists of 13 residues. The CDR3 DNA is TGTGCCAGCAGCGCCGACAGGGGGTCTGGCTACACCTTC. It encodes CASSADRGSGYTF.

The chain is built from TRBV7-9 and TRBJ2-7; unclear D gene. The CDR3 totals 13 residues. Germline CDR1 and CDR2: SEHNR and FQNEAQ (reference sequence). V shed 0 bases and J shed 7 bases, with 10 bases lying between them. CDR3 sequence (DNA): TGTGCCAGCAGCTTAGCAGACCCTGGGGAGCAGTACTTC. This gives the protein CASSLADPGEQYF.

This clone was counted once. The rearrangement links TRBV30 to TRBJ2-7, with D hard to call. CDR3 length equals 13 residues. Germline loops: CDR1 GTSNPN, CDR2 SVGIG (reference sequence). V lost 2 bases to trimming and J lost 2 bases, with 10 bases between them. The CDR3 nucleotides are TGTGCCTGGAGTCCTGAGGAACCCTACGAGCAGTACTTC. Translating it yields CAWSPEEPYEQYF.

This clone came up once. This chain links TRBV7-9 with TRBJ2-7; 7 nucleotides agree with TRBD1. Germline V CDR1 and CDR2: SEHNR, FQNEAQ (reference sequence). The CDR3 spans 15 residues. V was clipped by 0 bases and J by 2 bases; unmatched bases: 4. The CDR3: CASSLAGDRAYEQYF. The CDR3, as DNA: TGTGCCAGCAGCTTAGCAGGGGACAGAGCCTACGAGCAGTACTTC.